This TCR beta chain came from a study of CD8 T cells in ankylosing spondylitis. Study-level results: Clones tied to disease were said to be significantly enriched in matched ankylosing spondylitis synovial fluid. The study identified a TCR beta motif of several highly homologous variants that appeared characteristic of ankylosing spondylitis blood.

Construction of TCR beta libraries was performed using quantitative 5'-RACE with molecular barcodes. TCRdb analysed the 5' RACE reads with MiXCR anew, one entry per CDR3 protein. This sample has around 890,000 distinct CDR3 sequences; about 11% occur once, and the top ten carry just over 0.5%. Comment on this clonotype: The antigen is unknown.

Trimming took 4 bases from V and 2 from J; bases not matched to a gene: 6. CDR3 length equals 15 residues. Germline loops: CDR1 SGHRS, CDR2 YFSETQ. Sequencing was carried out using blood, either unsorted or a sorted T cell fraction (not recorded which). The chain links TRBV5-1 to TRBJ2-7; 10 nucleotides align to TRBD2. The TCR was taken from a male donor with ankylosing spondylitis. The CDR3 loop reads CASSIAGGDTYEQYF. The CDR3 DNA reads TGCGCCAGCAGCATAGCGGGGGGCGACACCTACGAGCAGTACTTC.